Below, one T cell receptor beta chain is given with its context. Its antigen remains unidentified. No much larger clone exists at a distance of one base, and base qualities are not known. The library was generated by the immunoSEQ multiplex PCR assay. TCRdb provides this immuneACCESS table in a form limited to in-frame rearrangements. Some clones are lacking; in checked studies, under half of them reflect an unresolved V gene, and why the rest are absent is not known. Recorded for this sample are about 78,000 clones; roughly nine tenths of them occurred a single time. The ten largest clones represent less than 8.5% of the sample. This sample stems from a study of control samples from healthy donors and cancer patients (dated by TCRdb to the early 2020s). V gives up 4 bases and J gives up 13 bases, and the segment between their germline ends measures 10 bases. From cysteine to phenylalanine, the CDR3 is 11 amino acids long. The sequence is cut down to CDR3 DNA, 33 bases in frame from base 1. CDR1 and CDR2 were assigned from the germline V gene as MNHEY and SVGAGI.

The receptor was derived from a woman aged 55-69 years in good health. The rearrangement joined TRBV6-5 to TRBJ2-2; the D match is possibly TRBD1 or TRBD2, with 5 bases aligned in each. Sequencing was performed on blood. The DNA sequence reads TGTGCCAGCAGTTCGGGACGCGGGCTGTTTTTT. The translation is CASSSGRGLFF.